Reported below is one T cell receptor (beta chain). Methods used by the authors: It was from reference gene primer amplification that nucleated cell counts were estimated. TCRdb's table, derived via immunoSEQ multiplex PCR, lists solely in-frame clones and lacks some. V, J and clone size are taken as reported in that table, and D and trimming were inferred from the DNA itself. This sample has 250,000 or so clones, with about 90% found just once. Looked up from germline, CDR1 is SNHLY and CDR2 is FYNNEI. This CDR3 region has 12 residues. V shed 6 bases and J shed 4 bases, with 10 bases lying between them. This sample was taken from a study of blood T cell repertoires in COVID-19. In the study overall: COVID-19 samples from acute and convalescent phases originated in the United States, Italy and Spain. PBMCs, B-cell-depleted T cells, or T cells were the source of the cDNA or gDNA that made up the material.

Recruits, aged roughly 18 to 100 years, lived in 24 US areas. This TCR was sampled from a woman aged 30 to 39 who had been exposed to COVID-19. The sample was PBMCs or T cells enriched from blood (not recorded which). The V gene is TRBV2, the J gene TRBJ2-7; D is uncertain. The CDR3 bases are TGTGCCAGCAGAGAAAGCCGTTACGAGCAGTACTTC. Its translation is CASRESRYEQYF.